These T cell receptor beta chains were read from a single sample in a study of shared clonotypes between healthy human individuals. Here immunoSEQ multiplex PCR was the method, and the copy in TCRdb shows in-frame clones only, minus some. The data contain approximately 2.4 million clones, roughly 95% of them seen just once; the ten biggest clones take up roughly 0.13%. Sequencing was performed on naive CD4+ T cells sorted from blood. The receptors were sampled from a man younger than 35 in good health. Both conserved end residues are part of each CDR3. The D gene is left open where the match is weak. Not every row has a clone size; where given, it reads once, few, many or a size class.

TRBV9	.	TRBD1	TRBJ1-5	CASSGQGFDPQHF	TGTGCCAGCAGCGGACAGGGATTCGACCCCCAGCATTTT
TRBV7-6	.	.	TRBJ2-3	CASSLARTTDTQYF	TGTGCCAGCAGCTTAGCCAGGACCACAGATACGCAGTATTTT
TRBV28	.	TRBD1	TRBJ1-2	CASSPTTGAAYGYTF	TGTGCCAGCAGCCCCACGACAGGGGCGGCCTATGGCTACACCTTC
TRBV18	.	TRBD2	TRBJ2-7	CASSLTREGIYEQYF	TGTGCCAGCTCTTTAACGCGGGAGGGTATATACGAGCAGTACTTC
TRBV7-2	.	.	TRBJ2-1	CASSLGGWNYNEQFF	TGTGCCAGCAGCTTAGGGGGGTGGAACTACAATGAGCAGTTCTTC
TRBV2	.	TRBD2	TRBJ2-1	CASRGLAFYNEQFF	TGTGCCAGCAGGGGACTAGCCTTCTACAATGAGCAGTTCTTC
TRBV19	.	.	TRBJ1-5	CASSRGLSNQPQHF	TGTGCCAGTAGTAGGGGGTTGTCGAATCAGCCCCAGCATTTT
TRBV18	.	.	TRBJ1-2	CASSPEGRNYGYTF	TGTGCCAGCTCACCCGAGGGACGGAACTATGGCTACACCTTC
TRBV18	.	.	TRBJ2-7	CASSPRVFSYEQYF	TGTGCCAGCTCTCCCCGCGTGTTCTCCTACGAGCAGTACTTC
TRBV6-5	.	.	TRBJ2-7	CASSYSMAGTYEQYF	TGTGCCAGCAGTTACTCGATGGCGGGTACCTACGAGCAGTACTTC
TRBV7-3	.	TRBD1	TRBJ2-7	CASSPGTGGDYEQYF	TGTGCCAGCAGCCCCGGGACAGGGGGGGACTACGAGCAGTACTTC
TRBV5-4	.	TRBD2	TRBJ2-3	CASSSGLAGITDTQYF	TGTGCCAGCAGCTCGGGACTAGCGGGGATCACAGATACGCAGTATTTT
TRBV7-6	.	.	TRBJ1-1	CASSERYGATRNTEAFF	TGTGCCAGCAGCGAGAGGTACGGGGCGACGAGGAACACTGAAGCTTTCTTT
TRBV5-4	.	.	TRBJ2-1	CASSLGVGYYNEQFF	TGTGCCAGCAGCTTGGGAGTGGGCTACTACAATGAGCAGTTCTTC
TRBV4-3	.	TRBD1	TRBJ2-2	CASSLETGATLNTGELFF	TGCGCCAGCAGCCTAGAGACAGGGGCGACCTTGAACACCGGGGAGCTGTTTTTT
TRBV19	.	.	TRBJ1-6	CASSLGRYSYNSPLHF	TGTGCCAGTAGTCTTGGCCGTTACTCCTATAATTCACCCCTCCACTTT
TRBV19	.	TRBD1	TRBJ1-5	CASSTRQGGNQPQHF	TGTGCCAGTAGTACCAGACAGGGCGGCAATCAGCCCCAGCATTTT
TRBV5-4	.	TRBD2	TRBJ2-3	CASSLGSGRPMAPDTQYF	TGTGCCAGCAGCTTGGGGAGCGGGAGGCCTATGGCCCCAGATACGCAGTATTTT
TRBV14	.	.	TRBJ1-2	CASSQDYGAGAVGYTF	TGTGCCAGCAGCCAAGATTATGGCGCAGGGGCGGTCGGCTACACCTTC
TRBV5-5	.	.	TRBJ1-6	CASSLAGGTLGSPLHF	TGTGCCAGCAGCTTGGCGGGGGGCACTCTAGGTTCACCCCTCCACTTT
TRBV7-9	once	TRBD2	TRBJ2-7	CASSPTSGSYPYEQYF	TGTGCCAGCAGCCCTACTAGCGGGAGTTATCCCTACGAGCAGTACTTC
TRBV5-8	.	TRBD2	TRBJ2-7	CASSKDKAGGKPYEQYF	TGTGCCAGCAGCAAAGACAAAGCGGGAGGGAAGCCCTACGAGCAGTACTTC
TRBV19	.	.	TRBJ2-4	CASSIPGSGKNIQYF	TGTGCCAGTAGTATTCCGGGGAGCGGCAAAAACATTCAGTACTTC
TRBV30	.	TRBD2	TRBJ2-1	CAWRGSSYNEQFF	TGTGCCTGGCGCGGGAGTTCCTACAATGAGCAGTTCTTC
TRBV7-2	.	.	TRBJ2-3	CASSLEVAGGTDTQYF	TGTGCCAGCAGCTTAGAGGTGGCCGGGGGCACAGATACGCAGTATTTT
TRBV11-3	.	.	TRBJ2-2	CASSPGAGVPNGELFF	TGTGCCAGCAGCCCCGGGGCCGGGGTACCGAACGGGGAGCTGTTTTTT
TRBV7-9	.	TRBD1	TRBJ1-1	CASRAGTERFEAFF	TGTGCCAGCAGGGCCGGGACAGAGCGGTTTGAAGCTTTCTTT
TRBV6-6	.	TRBD2	TRBJ2-2	CASSYGGLTGELFF	TGTGCCAGCAGTTATGGGGGACTAACCGGGGAGCTGTTTTTT
TRBV29-1	.	.	TRBJ1-5	CSVSGGEYQPQHF	TGCAGCGTTTCTGGAGGGGAATATCAGCCCCAGCATTTT
TRBV5-6	.	TRBD1	TRBJ2-7	CASSEGTAEQYF	TGTGCCAGCAGCGAGGGGACAGCAGAGCAGTACTTC
TRBV11-2	.	.	TRBJ2-3	CASSPAVSPDTQYF	TGTGCCAGCAGCCCGGCGGTAAGCCCAGATACGCAGTATTTT
TRBV9	.	.	TRBJ2-5	CASSVPGSGETQYF	TGTGCCAGCAGCGTACCGGGGAGCGGAGAGACCCAGTACTTC
TRBV7-9	.	TRBD2	TRBJ2-7	CASSRTPGLYYEQYF	TGTGCCAGCAGCCGAACGCCGGGACTATACTACGAGCAGTACTTC
TRBV21-1	.	.	TRBJ1-5	CASRVGTAPHQPQHF	TGTGCCAGCAGAGTGGGCACAGCGCCTCATCAGCCCCAGCATTTT
TRBV5-3	.	TRBD1	TRBJ1-6	CARSWTGGNSPLHF	TGTGCCAGAAGCTGGACAGGGGGCAATTCACCCCTCCACTTT
TRBV10-3	.	TRBD1	TRBJ2-2	CAISEGTGPGELFF	TGTGCCATCAGTGAGGGGACAGGGCCCGGGGAGCTGTTTTTT
TRBV21-1	.	.	TRBJ1-2	CASTTGYTNYGYTF	TGTGCCAGCACCACAGGGTACACTAACTATGGCTACACCTTC
TRBV19	.	TRBD1	TRBJ1-2	CASSSGQGISF	TGTGCCAGTAGTTCCGGACAGGGAATCTCCTTC
TRBV6-1	.	TRBD1	TRBJ1-1	CASYRDRMGAFF	TGTGCCAGCTACCGGGACAGGATGGGAGCTTTCTTT
TRBV27	.	TRBD1	TRBJ1-5	CASSLDRVNQPQHF	TGTGCCAGCAGTTTAGACAGGGTCAATCAGCCCCAGCATTTT
TRBV9	.	.	TRBJ2-2	CASSVGRQDTGELFF	TGTGCCAGCAGCGTTGGGCGACAGGACACCGGGGAGCTGTTTTTT
TRBV6-5	.	.	TRBJ1-1	CASSFAGRGDTEAFF	TGTGCCAGCAGCTTCGCAGGAAGGGGGGACACTGAAGCTTTCTTT